The rows below give T cell receptor beta chains drawn from one sample of a study of post-analysis software for immune sequencing data. TCRdb reanalysed the PCR reads using MiXCR and keeps one entry per CDR3 protein. This sample has about 400,000 distinct CDR3 sequences, with roughly 30% found just once. The sequenced material came from blood. The receptors come from a girl aged 10-17 years with multiple sclerosis. CDR3s include the opening cysteine and the closing phenylalanine or tryptophan. Fields, in order: CDR3 protein, CDR3 DNA, J gene, clone size, D gene, V gene. The D gene is left open where the match is weak. The size field is filled for only some rows; it gives once, few, many or a size class.

CDR3aa: CSARVPGQSTDTQYF
CDR3nt: TGCAGTGCTAGAGTTCCCGGTCAAAGCACAGATACGCAGTATTTT
j_gene: TRBJ2-3
abundance: NA
d_gene: NA
v_gene: TRBV20-1

CDR3aa: CTSSLPKGARNTEAFF
CDR3nt: TGTACCAGCAGCCTCCCCAAGGGGGCGAGGAACACTGAAGCTTTCTTT
j_gene: TRBJ1-1
abundance: NA
d_gene: TRBD1
v_gene: TRBV7-2

CDR3aa: CASSLVFGGDSNEQFF
CDR3nt: TGTGCCAGCAGCTTAGTCTTCGGGGGAGACTCCAATGAGCAGTTCTTC
j_gene: TRBJ2-1
abundance: few
d_gene: NA
v_gene: TRBV7-9

CDR3aa: CASSQRASPYSNQPQHF
CDR3nt: TGCGCCAGCAGCCAAAGGGCGTCACCATATAGCAATCAGCCCCAGCATTTT
j_gene: TRBJ1-5
abundance: NA
d_gene: NA
v_gene: TRBV4-1

CDR3aa: CASSERGGGAGEKLFF
CDR3nt: TGTGCCAGCAGCGAAAGAGGAGGGGGCGCCGGTGAAAAACTGTTTTTT
j_gene: TRBJ1-4
abundance: NA
d_gene: TRBD1
v_gene: TRBV7-9

CDR3aa: CASSSPGASYEQYF
CDR3nt: TGTGCCAGCAGTTCTCCAGGGGCCTCCTACGAGCAGTACTTC
j_gene: TRBJ2-7
abundance: NA
d_gene: NA
v_gene: TRBV28

CDR3aa: CASSQDLGTGANVLTF
CDR3nt: TGTGCCAGCAGCCAAGATCTGGGGACTGGGGCCAACGTCCTGACTTTC
j_gene: TRBJ2-6
abundance: many
d_gene: NA
v_gene: TRBV4-2

CDR3aa: CASSLGRAFHNEQFF
CDR3nt: TGTGCCAGCAGTCTCGGAAGGGCGTTCCACAATGAGCAGTTCTTC
j_gene: TRBJ2-1
abundance: NA
d_gene: NA
v_gene: TRBV12-3/TRBV12-4

CDR3aa: CAIRGGQGARYEQYF
CDR3nt: TGTGCCATCAGGGGGGGACAGGGGGCAAGGTACGAGCAGTACTTC
j_gene: TRBJ2-7
abundance: NA
d_gene: TRBD1
v_gene: TRBV10-3

CDR3aa: CSALVSGYEQYF
CDR3nt: TGCAGTGCGCTCGTTTCGGGCTACGAGCAGTACTTC
j_gene: TRBJ2-7
abundance: many
d_gene: NA
v_gene: TRBV20-1